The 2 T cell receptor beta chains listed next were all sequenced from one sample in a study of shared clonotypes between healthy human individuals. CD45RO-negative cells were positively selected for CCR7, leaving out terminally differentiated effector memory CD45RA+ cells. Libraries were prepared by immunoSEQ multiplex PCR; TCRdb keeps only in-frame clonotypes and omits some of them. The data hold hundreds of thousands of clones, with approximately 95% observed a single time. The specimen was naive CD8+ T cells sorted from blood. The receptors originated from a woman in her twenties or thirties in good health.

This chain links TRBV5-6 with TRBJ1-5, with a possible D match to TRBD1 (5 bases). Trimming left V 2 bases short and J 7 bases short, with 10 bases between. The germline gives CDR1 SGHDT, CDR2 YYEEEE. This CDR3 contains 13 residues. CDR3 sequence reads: CASSLTGGQPQHF. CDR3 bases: TGTGCCAGCAGCTTAACAGGAGGCCAGCCCCAGCATTTT.

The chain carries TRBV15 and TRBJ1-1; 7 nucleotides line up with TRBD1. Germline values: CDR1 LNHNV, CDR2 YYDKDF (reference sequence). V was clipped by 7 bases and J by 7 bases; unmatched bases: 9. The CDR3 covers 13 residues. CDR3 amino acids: CATTDRTRFEAFF. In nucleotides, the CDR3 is TGTGCCACCACGGACAGGACAAGGTTTGAAGCTTTCTTT.